What follows are 17 T cell receptor beta chains derived from one specimen sequenced in a study of OX40 agonist ivuxolimab in advanced cancers. Using immunoSEQ multiplex PCR, the repertoire was profiled, and TCRdb retains in-frame clones only, with some absent. The table has around 76,000 clones, approximately 95% seen once. Sequenced material: CD4+ or CD8+ T cells sorted from blood, taken in a trial of the OX40 agonist ivuxolimab. These receptors originate from an adult with an advanced solid tumor such as melanoma, head and neck, liver or kidney cancer.

The chain carries TRBV19 and TRBJ2-5, with TRBD1 identical over 8 bases. The CDR3 runs 16 residues. With 5 bases clipped from V and 4 bases from J, the junction kept 12 bases outside the gene matches. Germline V lookup: CDR1 LNHDA, CDR2 SQIVND (reference sequence). The CDR3 region has the DNA TGTGCCAGTAGTCCAGGGACAGGACAGGTCGGAGAGACCCAGTACTTC. Protein sequence: CASSPGTGQVGETQYF.

This chain uses TRBV11-2 with TRBJ2-7, with TRBD1 matching 8 bases. This CDR3 is built from 17 residues. The V gene end was trimmed by 5 bases and the J gene end by 7 bases; junction bases not matched to a gene: 19. Germline CDR1 reads SGHAT; CDR2 reads FQNNGV. The CDR3 is CASSPPTGTGVLGEQYF. As DNA, the CDR3 is TGTGCCAGCAGCCCACCTACAGGGACAGGAGTATTGGGGGAGCAGTACTTC.

This rearrangement joins TRBV5-1 to TRBJ2-7; 7 bases align to TRBD2. The CDR3 has 14 residues. Per germline, CDR1 SGHRS and CDR2 YFSETQ. V lost 6 bases to trimming and J lost 5 bases; unmatched junction nucleotides: 11. The CDR3 DNA is TGCGCCAGCAAAGCGGGGAGGAGTGGTAACGAGCAGTACTTC. Residues: CASKAGRSGNEQYF.

The chain combines TRBV27 with TRBJ2-2; D not certain. CDR3 size: 13 residues. With 3 bases removed from V and 5 bases from J, the gap between germline ends came to 7 bases. The germline V gene encodes CDR1 MNHEY and CDR2 SMNVEV (reference sequence). The CDR3 region is CASSFLGTGELFF. In DNA, the CDR3 is TGTGCCAGCAGTTTTTTGGGTACCGGGGAGCTGTTTTTT.

The chain joins TRBV7-6 to TRBJ1-5; D is perhaps TRBD1 (5 bases). The V and J ends lost 5 bases and 3 bases respectively, with 17 bases between them. Germline CDR1 and CDR2: SGHVS and FNYEAQ. The CDR3 covers 16 residues. CDR3 protein: CASSPGDRDPNQPQHF. The CDR3 coding sequence is TGTGCCAGCAGCCCCGGGGACCGGGATCCCAATCAGCCCCAGCATTTT.

This clone appeared a few times. The same CDR3 is also encoded by other DNA sequences in this sample. The chain has TRBV4-1 and TRBJ1-2, with D possibly matching TRBD1 (6 bases). Germline loops: CDR1 MGHRA, CDR2 YSYEKL. This CDR3 is built from 14 residues. V lost 4 bases and J lost 6, with 15 bases in between. The chain's CDR3 is CASSRGGQRDGYTF. The CDR3 DNA sequence: TGCGCCAGCAGCCGAGGGGGTCAAAGGGATGGCTACACCTTC.

The chain has TRBV4-2 and TRBJ1-1; 9 positions match TRBD1. The CDR3 is 14 residues long. Germline V CDR1 and CDR2: LGHNA, YNFKEQ. Unmatched junction bases numbered 2, after V lost 3 bases and J lost 3 bases. DNA of the CDR3: TGTGCCAGCAGCCAGTGGACAGGGGACACTGAAGCTTTCTTT. It translates to CASSQWTGDTEAFF.

The V call is TRBV29-1, the J call TRBJ2-5; 16 bases agree with TRBD2. Germline loops: CDR1 SQVTM, CDR2 ANQGSEA. This CDR3 is built from 16 residues. Written as DNA, the CDR3 is TGCAGTATCAACCCGGGACTAGCGGGGGGGCCAGAGACCCAGTACTTC. Its translation is CSINPGLAGGPETQYF.

This clone showed up just a few times. This rearrangement joins TRBV27 to TRBJ1-5, with a possible D match to TRBD1 (5 bases). CDR3 length: 14 amino acids. The germline V and J ends were trimmed by 2 bases and 10 bases, with 15 bases remaining between them. Germline assignment: CDR1 MNHEY and CDR2 SMNVEV (reference sequence). The CDR3 DNA sequence: TGTGCCAGCAGTTTAAGTCAGGGAATCCAACCCCAGCATTTT. Amino acid sequence: CASSLSQGIQPQHF.

The V call is TRBV5-5, the J call TRBJ1-3; 8 bases are a match to TRBD1. CDR1 is SGHKS, CDR2 YYEKEE, per germline (reference sequence). The CDR3 length is 15 residues. V gave up 6 bases and J gave up 2 bases; unmatched junction bases: 7. The CDR3 nucleotides read TGTGCCAGCAACATTGACAGGGGTGCTGGAAACACCATATATTTT. This gives the protein CASNIDRGAGNTIYF. The full variable domain, rest sourced from reference TRBV5-5 and TRBJ1-3, is DAGVTQSPTHLIKTRGQQVTLRCSPISGHKSVSWYQQVLGQGPQFIFQYYEKEERGRGNFPDRFSARQFPNYSSELNVNALLLGDSALYLCASNIDRGAGNTIYFGEGSWLTVV.

The rearrangement uses TRBV4-1 and TRBJ2-1, with 11 bases fitting TRBD2. The CDR3 covers 16 residues. The V gene end was trimmed by 2 bases and the J gene end by 8 bases; junction bases not matched to a gene: 8. Germline-derived CDR1 and CDR2 are MGHRA and YSYEKL. The CDR3 reads CASSQLAGGAGHEQFF. CDR3 sequence (DNA): TGCGCCAGCAGCCAACTAGCGGGGGGAGCGGGCCATGAGCAGTTCTTC.

The genes are TRBV27 and TRBJ2-7; a weak D match, TRBD2 (6 bases). Germline V gene data show CDR1 as MNHEY and CDR2 as SMNVEV (reference sequence). With 0 bases removed from V and 4 bases from J, the gap between germline ends came to 10 bases. The CDR3 length is 14 residues. The chain's CDR3 is CASSLSGGGYEQYF. For the CDR3, the DNA is TGTGCCAGCAGTTTATCCGGTGGGGGGTACGAGCAGTACTTC.

V and J are TRBV4-2 and TRBJ2-5, with D uncertain. TRBJ2-7 explains the end of the DNA better; the J call may be wrong. Germline CDR1 and CDR2: LGHNA and YNFKEQ. The CDR3 is 13 residues long. In nucleotides, the CDR3 is TGTGCCAGCAGCCAAGGCGGCTCCTACGAGCAGTACTTC. It specifies CASSQGGSYEQYF.

The V and J genes are TRBV7-2 and TRBJ1-1, with a possible D match to TRBD1 (5 bases). CDR3 length: 15 residues. With 3 bases removed from V and 5 bases from J, the gap between germline ends came to 16 bases. The germline CDR1 and CDR2 sequences are SGHTA and FQGNSA. CDR3 in DNA: TGTGCCAGCAGCTTCTCTTCCAGGGCAGGAACTGAAGCTTTCTTT. Translating gives CASSFSSRAGTEAFF.

The J gene is TRBJ2-7, the V gene TRBV29-1, with D perhaps TRBD1 (6 bases). The CDR3 covers 11 residues. V was pared by 7 bases and J by 4 bases, with 11 bases between. CDR1 is SQVTM and CDR2 is ANQGSEA in the germline V gene. In DNA form, the CDR3 reads TGCAGCGGGGCGACAGGTTACGAGCAGTACTTC. The encoded protein is CSGATGYEQYF.

The chain employs TRBV5-1 and TRBJ2-6, with 7 bases identical to TRBD1. Germline V CDR1 and CDR2: SGHRS, YFSETQ. The CDR3 has 18 amino acids. V trimming: 1 base; J trimming: 0 bases; junction bases outside the gene matches: 7. CDR3 coding DNA: TGCGCCAGCAGCTTGTCCGGGACAGCTATCTCTGGGGCCAACGTCCTGACTTTC. Amino acids: CASSLSGTAISGANVLTF.

The V call is TRBV27, the J call TRBJ2-7; TRBD1 matches at 9 bases. Germline V gene data show CDR1 as MNHEY and CDR2 as SMNVEV (reference sequence). The CDR3 sequence is 13 residues long. V was pared by 6 bases and J by 4 bases, with 4 bases of the junction left unmatched. The CDR3: CASSTDRGYEQYF. The CDR3 DNA reads as TGTGCCAGCAGCACAGACAGGGGGTACGAGCAGTACTTC.